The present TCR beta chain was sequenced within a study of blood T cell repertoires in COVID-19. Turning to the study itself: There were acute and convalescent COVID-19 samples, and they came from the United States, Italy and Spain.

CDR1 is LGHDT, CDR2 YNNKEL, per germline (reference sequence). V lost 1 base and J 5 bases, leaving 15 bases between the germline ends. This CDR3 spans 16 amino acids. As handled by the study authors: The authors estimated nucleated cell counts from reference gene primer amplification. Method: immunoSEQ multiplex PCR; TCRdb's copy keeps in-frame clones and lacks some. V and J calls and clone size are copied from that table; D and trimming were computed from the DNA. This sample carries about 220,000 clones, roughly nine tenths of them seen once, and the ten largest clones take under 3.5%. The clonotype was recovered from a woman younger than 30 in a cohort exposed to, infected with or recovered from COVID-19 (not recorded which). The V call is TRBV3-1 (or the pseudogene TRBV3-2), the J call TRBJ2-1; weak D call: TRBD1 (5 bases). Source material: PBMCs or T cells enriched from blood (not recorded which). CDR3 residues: CASSQVLSGYNNEQFF. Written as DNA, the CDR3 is TGTGCCAGCAGCCAAGTTCTGTCAGGGTACAACAATGAGCAGTTCTTC.